These 10 T cell receptor beta chains originate from one sample sequenced in a study of Graves' ophthalmopathy and Graves' hyperthyroidism. The study amplified TCR beta CDR3 regions using RNA transcripts. The library came from an HTBI-primed first-round RT-PCR and a second-round multiplex PCR. TCRdb re-called the multiplex PCR reads through MiXCR, storing one row per CDR3 protein. The profile shows some 750,000 distinct CDR3 sequences, roughly two fifths of them singletons. The sequenced sample consisted of peripheral blood. All receptors derive from an adult man with Graves' ophthalmopathy.

At least ten counts were recorded for this clonotype. The rearrangement uses TRBV12-3 or TRBV12-4 and TRBJ1-6, with D perhaps matching TRBD1 (5 bases). This CDR3 comprises 13 residues. V lost 6 bases to trimming and J lost 7 bases, with 10 bases between them. The CDR3, as DNA: TGTGCCAGCAGCGGTGAGGGGAATTCACCCCTCCACTTT. Protein: CASSGEGNSPLHF.

This clonotype was observed at least ten times. The genes are TRBV7-8 and TRBJ2-5; D remains unclear. V was shortened by 5 bases and J by 7 bases, with 8 bases between the two germline ends. The CDR3 has 11 residues. The germline gives CDR1 SGHVS, CDR2 FQNEAQ. The CDR3 sequence is CASSDSVTQYF. The CDR3 DNA follows: TGTGCCAGCAGCGACTCGGTGACCCAGTACTTC.

Of note for this clonotype: Just one base apart from a much larger clone, this may be a read error. This is likely a read error, given that the CDR3 carries no conserved phenylalanine or tryptophan at its end. V gene TRBV13 combines with J gene TRBJ2-6; no definite D call. The CDR3 sequence is 14 residues long. The germline CDR1 and CDR2 sequences are PRHDT and FYEKMQ (reference sequence). Deletions cut 9 bases from V and 0 bases from J, with 9 bases between. CDR3 nucleotide sequence: TGTGCCAGTGGACGGAACTCTGGGGCCAACGTCCTGACTCTC. It translates to CASGRNSGANVLTL.

This clonotype was recorded many times. The rearrangement uses TRBV19 and TRBJ2-7; TRBD1 matches at 7 bases. CDR1 and CDR2 from the germline V gene are LNHDA and SQIVND (reference sequence). V gave up 8 bases and J gave up 3 bases; unmatched junction bases: 13. The CDR3 is 15 residues long. CDR3 amino acids: CASSPSTGTGYEQYF. In DNA form, the CDR3 reads TGTGCCAGTTCCCCCTCGACAGGGACCGGCTACGAGCAGTACTTC. Complete variable domain (other parts from reference TRBV19 and TRBJ2-7): DGGITQSPKYLFRKEGQNVTLSCEQNLNHDAMYWYRQDPGQGLRLIYYSQIVNDFQKGDIAEGYSVSREKKESFPLTVTSAQKNPTAFYLCASSPSTGTGYEQYFGPGTRLTVT.

This clonotype was counted between two and nine times. The CDR3 DNA is TGCAGTGCTGAAACGGGTCAGCGAGTCCAGCCCCAGCATTTT. Protein product: CSAETGQRVQPQHF. The genes are TRBV20-1 and TRBJ1-5; D is ambiguous. The germline gives CDR1 DFQATT, CDR2 SNEGSKA (reference sequence). The ends were cut back, 5 bases at V and 7 bases at J, with 18 bases in the middle. This CDR3 region has 14 residues.

In DNA form, the CDR3 reads TGCGCCAGCGAGGTTAGCGGGAGTAACACCGGGGAGCTGTTTTTT. Protein product: CASEVSGSNTGELFF. The rearrangement uses TRBV10-2 and TRBJ2-2; 9 positions match TRBD2. The CDR3 loop spans 15 amino acids. The trim removed 8 bases at V and 2 bases at J, leaving 6 bases unmatched. Germline V lookup: CDR1 WSHSY, CDR2 SAAADI.

This clonotype occurred many times. The CDR3 loop reads CSVATNRVGSGANVLTF. The CDR3 bases are TGCAGCGTCGCCACTAACAGAGTAGGCTCTGGGGCCAACGTCCTGACTTTC. V is TRBV29-1 and J is TRBJ2-6, with D hard to call. V lost 6 bases to trimming and J lost 0 bases, with 18 bases between them. Per germline, CDR1 SQVTM and CDR2 ANQGSEA. The CDR3 is made up of 17 amino acids.

In its sample, this clonotype was seen once. In DNA form, the CDR3 reads TGCAGCGTTTACGACCGCCAGGAGGGAAATGAAAAACTGTTTTTT. It translates to CSVYDRQEGNEKLFF. The V and J genes are TRBV29-1 and TRBJ1-4; D is unresolved. The CDR3 totals 15 residues. CDR1 is SQVTM and CDR2 is ANQGSEA in the germline V gene. Between the trimmed V and J ends, which lost 5 bases and 5 bases, there was a span of 18 bases.

As to this clonotype: A much larger clonotype is one base distant, so this may be a read error. The genes are TRBV7-6 and TRBJ1-2, with TRBD1 as a possible D gene (5 bases). Germline V gene data show CDR1 as SGHVS and CDR2 as FNYEAQ. The CDR3 contains 14 residues. This CDR3 is CASRLGQGFDGYTF. CDR3 DNA: TGTGCCAGCCGCTTAGGGCAGGGTTTTGACGGCTACACCTTC. The entire variable domain, with the rest obtained from reference TRBV7-6 and TRBJ1-2, is as follows: GAGVSQSPRYKVTKRGQDVALRCDPISGHVSLYWYRQALGQGPEFLTYFNYEAQQDKSGLPNDRFSAERPEGSISTLTIQRTEQRDSAMYRCASRLGQGFDGYTFGSGTRLTVV.

The sample holds a few counts of this clonotype. The chain recombines TRBV2 with TRBJ1-5; a weak D match, TRBD1 (6 bases). V was cut by 8 bases and J by 3 bases, with 17 bases left in between. The CDR3 is made up of 15 amino acids. Germline-derived CDR1 and CDR2 are SNHLY and FYNNEI. The CDR3 here is CASRQGKGSNQPQHF. The CDR3 coding sequence is TGTGCCAGCCGCCAGGGGAAAGGATCCAATCAGCCCCAGCATTTT. Based on the CDR3 plus reference TRBV2 and TRBJ1-5, the full variable domain is EPEVTQTPSHQVTQMGQEVILRCVPISNHLYFYWYRQILGQKVEFLVSFYNNEISEKSEIFDDQFSVERPDGSNFTLKIRSTKLEDSAMYFCASRQGKGSNQPQHFGDGTRLSIL.